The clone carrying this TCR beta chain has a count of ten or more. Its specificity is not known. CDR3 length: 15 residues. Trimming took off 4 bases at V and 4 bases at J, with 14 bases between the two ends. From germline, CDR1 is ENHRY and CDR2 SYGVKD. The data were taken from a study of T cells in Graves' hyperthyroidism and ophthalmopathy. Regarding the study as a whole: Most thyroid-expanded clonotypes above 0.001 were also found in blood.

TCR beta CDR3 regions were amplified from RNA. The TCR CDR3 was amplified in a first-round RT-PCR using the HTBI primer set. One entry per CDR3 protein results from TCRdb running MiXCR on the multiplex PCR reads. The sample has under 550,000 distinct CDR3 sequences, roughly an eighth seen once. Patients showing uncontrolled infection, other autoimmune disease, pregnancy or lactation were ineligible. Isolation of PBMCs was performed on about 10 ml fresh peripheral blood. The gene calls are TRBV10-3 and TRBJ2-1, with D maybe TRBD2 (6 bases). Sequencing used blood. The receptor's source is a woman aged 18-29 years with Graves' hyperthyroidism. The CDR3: CAISARETGYNEQFF. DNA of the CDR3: TGTGCCATCAGTGCTCGGGAGACGGGGTACAATGAGCAGTTCTTC.